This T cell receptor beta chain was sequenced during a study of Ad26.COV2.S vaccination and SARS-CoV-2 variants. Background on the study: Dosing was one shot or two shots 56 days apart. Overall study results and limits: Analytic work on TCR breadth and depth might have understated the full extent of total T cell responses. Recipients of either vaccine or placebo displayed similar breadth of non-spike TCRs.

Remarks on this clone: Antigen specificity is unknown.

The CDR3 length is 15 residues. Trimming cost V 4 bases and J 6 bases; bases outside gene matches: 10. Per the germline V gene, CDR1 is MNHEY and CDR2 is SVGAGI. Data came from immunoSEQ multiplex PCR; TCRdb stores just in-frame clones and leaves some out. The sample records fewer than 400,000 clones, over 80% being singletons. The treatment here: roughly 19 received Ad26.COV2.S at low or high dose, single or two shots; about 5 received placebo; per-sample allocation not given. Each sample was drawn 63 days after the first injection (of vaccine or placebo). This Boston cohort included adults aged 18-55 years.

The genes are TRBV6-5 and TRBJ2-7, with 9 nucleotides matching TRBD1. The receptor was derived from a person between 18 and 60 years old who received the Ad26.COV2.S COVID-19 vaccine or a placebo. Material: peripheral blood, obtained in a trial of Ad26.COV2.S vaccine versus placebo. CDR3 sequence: CASSSRTGDTSEQYF. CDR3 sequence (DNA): TGTGCCAGCAGTTCCAGGACAGGGGACACTAGCGAGCAGTACTTC.